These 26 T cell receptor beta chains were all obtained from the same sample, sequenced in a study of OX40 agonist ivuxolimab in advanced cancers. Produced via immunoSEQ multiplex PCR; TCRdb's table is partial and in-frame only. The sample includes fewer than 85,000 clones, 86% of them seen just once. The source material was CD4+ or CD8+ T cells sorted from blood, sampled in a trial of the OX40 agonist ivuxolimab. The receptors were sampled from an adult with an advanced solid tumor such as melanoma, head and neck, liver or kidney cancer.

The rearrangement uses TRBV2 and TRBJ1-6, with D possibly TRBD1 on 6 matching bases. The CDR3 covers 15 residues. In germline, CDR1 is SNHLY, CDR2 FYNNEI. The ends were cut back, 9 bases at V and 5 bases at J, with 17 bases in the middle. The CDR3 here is CASVLGGFNNSPLHF. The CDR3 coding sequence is TGTGCCAGTGTGCTGGGGGGCTTCAATAATTCACCCCTCCACTTT.

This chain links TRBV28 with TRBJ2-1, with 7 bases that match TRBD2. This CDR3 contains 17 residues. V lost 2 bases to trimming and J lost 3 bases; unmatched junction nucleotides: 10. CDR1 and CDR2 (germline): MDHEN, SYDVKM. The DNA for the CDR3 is TGTGCCAGCAGTTTACGTAAGGGCGGGAGCAGCTACAATGAGCAGTTCTTC. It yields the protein CASSLRKGGSSYNEQFF.

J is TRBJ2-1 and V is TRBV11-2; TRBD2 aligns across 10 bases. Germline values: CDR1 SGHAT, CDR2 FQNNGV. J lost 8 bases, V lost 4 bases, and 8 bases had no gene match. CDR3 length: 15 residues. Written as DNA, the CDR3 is TGTGCCAGCAGCTCCCCGGGACTAGCGACGGATGAGCAGTTCTTC. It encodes CASSSPGLATDEQFF.

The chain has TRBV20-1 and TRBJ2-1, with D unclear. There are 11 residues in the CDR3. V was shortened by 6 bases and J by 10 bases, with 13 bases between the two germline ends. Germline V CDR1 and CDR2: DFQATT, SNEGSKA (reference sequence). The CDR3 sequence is CSARDWNEQFF. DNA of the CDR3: TGCAGTGCCCGCGATTGGAACGAGCAGTTCTTC.

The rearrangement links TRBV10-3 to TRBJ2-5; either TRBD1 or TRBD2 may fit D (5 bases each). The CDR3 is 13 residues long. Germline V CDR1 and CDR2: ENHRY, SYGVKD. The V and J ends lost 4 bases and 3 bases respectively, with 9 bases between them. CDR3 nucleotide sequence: TGTGCCATCAGTGCCCAGGGAGAAGAGACCCAGTACTTC. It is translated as CAISAQGEETQYF.

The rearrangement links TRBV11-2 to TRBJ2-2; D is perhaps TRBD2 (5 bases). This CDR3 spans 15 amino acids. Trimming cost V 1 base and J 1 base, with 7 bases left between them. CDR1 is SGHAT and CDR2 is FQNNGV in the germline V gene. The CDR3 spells CASSLARGNTGELFF. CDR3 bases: TGTGCCAGCAGCTTAGCCCGGGGGAACACCGGGGAGCTGTTTTTT.

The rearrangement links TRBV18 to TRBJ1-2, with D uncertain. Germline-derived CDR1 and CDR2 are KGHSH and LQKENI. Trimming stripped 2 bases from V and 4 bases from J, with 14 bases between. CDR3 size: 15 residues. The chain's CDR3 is CASSPNSNRGYGYTF. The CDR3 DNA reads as TGTGCCAGCTCACCAAACTCCAACCGGGGCTATGGCTACACCTTC.

The CDR3 protein is CASSGSPNQPQHF. The CDR3 bases are TGCGCCAGCAGCGGGTCTCCCAATCAGCCCCAGCATTTT. The chain has TRBV5-1 and TRBJ1-5; D gene ambiguous. Trimming took off 4 bases at V and 3 bases at J, with 8 bases between the two ends. This CDR3 region has 13 residues. Germline V gene lookup returns CDR1 SGHRS and CDR2 YFSETQ.

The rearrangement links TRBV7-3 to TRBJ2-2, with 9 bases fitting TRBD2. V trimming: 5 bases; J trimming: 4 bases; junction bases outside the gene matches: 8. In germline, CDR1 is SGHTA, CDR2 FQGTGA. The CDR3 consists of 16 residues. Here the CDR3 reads CASSPAGGLPTGELFF. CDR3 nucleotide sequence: TGTGCCAGCAGCCCAGCGGGGGGCCTTCCCACCGGGGAGCTGTTTTTT.

CDR3 coding DNA: TGTGCCAGCAGCCGACTCACCATACAACAGGCAACTAATGAAAAACTGTTTTTT. This sequence encodes CASSRLTIQQATNEKLFF. The chain employs TRBV5-6 and TRBJ1-4, with D possibly matching TRBD1 (5 bases). Trimming removed 4 bases from V and 0 bases from J, with 19 bases in between. The CDR3 has 18 amino acids. The germline V gene encodes CDR1 SGHDT and CDR2 YYEEEE.

CDR3 DNA: TGTGCCAGTAAGAGCCTACCGCACACTGAAGCTTTCTTT. The encoded protein is CASKSLPHTEAFF. The chain joins TRBV19 to TRBJ1-1; no clear D. Trimming removed 7 bases from V and 3 bases from J, with 12 bases in between. The CDR3 has 13 amino acids. Looked up from germline, CDR1 is LNHDA and CDR2 is SQIVND (reference sequence).

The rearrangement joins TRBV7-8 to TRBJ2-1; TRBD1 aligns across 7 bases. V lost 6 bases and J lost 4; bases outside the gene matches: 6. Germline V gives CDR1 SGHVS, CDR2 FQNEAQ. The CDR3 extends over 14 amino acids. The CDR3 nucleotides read TGTGCCAGCAGAGACAGGGAGTTTTACAATGAGCAGTTCTTC. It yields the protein CASRDREFYNEQFF. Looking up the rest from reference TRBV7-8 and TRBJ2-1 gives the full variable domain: GAGVSQSPRYKVAKRGQDVALRCDPISGHVSLFWYQQALGQGPEFLTYFQNEAQLDKSGLPSDRFFAERPEGSVSTLKIQRTQQEDSAVYLCASRDREFYNEQFFGPGTRLTVL.

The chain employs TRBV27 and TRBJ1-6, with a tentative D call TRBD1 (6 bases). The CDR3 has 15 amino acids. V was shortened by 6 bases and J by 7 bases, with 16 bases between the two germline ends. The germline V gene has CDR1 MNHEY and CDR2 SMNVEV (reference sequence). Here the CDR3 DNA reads TGTGCCAGCAGATCCAACAGGGTTCTGAATTCACCCCTCCACTTT. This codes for CASRSNRVLNSPLHF.

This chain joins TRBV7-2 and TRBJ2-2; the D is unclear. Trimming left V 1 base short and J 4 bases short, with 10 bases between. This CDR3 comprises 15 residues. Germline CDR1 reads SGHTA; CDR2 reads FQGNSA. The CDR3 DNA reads TGTGCCAGCAGCTTAGTCCCAAAGGGCACCGGGGAGCTGTTTTTT. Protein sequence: CASSLVPKGTGELFF.

The DNA for the CDR3 is TGTGCCAGCAGTTATGGGCAGGGGGCAAGGGGCTACACCTTC. Protein sequence: CASSYGQGARGYTF. The chain combines TRBV6-5 with TRBJ1-2; 8 nucleotides align to TRBD1. Germline lookup yields CDR1 MNHEY and CDR2 SVGAGI. This CDR3 contains 14 residues. V shed 3 bases and J 8 bases; nucleotides not matched to a gene: 8.

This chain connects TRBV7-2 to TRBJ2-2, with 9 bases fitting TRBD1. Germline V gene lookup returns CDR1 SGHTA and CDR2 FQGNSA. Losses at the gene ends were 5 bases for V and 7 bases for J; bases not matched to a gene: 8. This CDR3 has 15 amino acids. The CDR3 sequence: CASSPGTGLGGELFF. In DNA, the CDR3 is TGTGCCAGCAGCCCCGGGACAGGGCTTGGCGGGGAGCTGTTTTTT.

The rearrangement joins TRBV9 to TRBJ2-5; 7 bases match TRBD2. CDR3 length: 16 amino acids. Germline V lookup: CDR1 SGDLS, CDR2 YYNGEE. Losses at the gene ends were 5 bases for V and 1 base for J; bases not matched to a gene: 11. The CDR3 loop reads CASSVGGRALQETQYF. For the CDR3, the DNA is TGTGCCAGCAGTGTCGGAGGGAGGGCGCTCCAAGAGACCCAGTACTTC. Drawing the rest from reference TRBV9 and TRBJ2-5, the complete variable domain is DSGVTQTPKHLITATGQRVTLRCSPRSGDLSVYWYQQSLDQGLQFLIQYYNGEERAKGNILERFSAQQFPDLHSELNLSSLELGDSALYFCASSVGGRALQETQYFGPGTRLLVL.

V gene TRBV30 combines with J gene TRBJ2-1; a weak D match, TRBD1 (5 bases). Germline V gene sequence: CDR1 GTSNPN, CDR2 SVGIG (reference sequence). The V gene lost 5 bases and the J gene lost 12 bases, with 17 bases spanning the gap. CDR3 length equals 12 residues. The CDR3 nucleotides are TGTGCCTGGGACCCTCAGGGCCCCCGGCAGTTCTTC. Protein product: CAWDPQGPRQFF.

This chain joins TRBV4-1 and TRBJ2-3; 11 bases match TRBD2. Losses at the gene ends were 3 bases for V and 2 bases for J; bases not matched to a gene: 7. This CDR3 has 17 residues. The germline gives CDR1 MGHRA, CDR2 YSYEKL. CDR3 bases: TGCGCCAGCAGCCAGTCCGGGACTAGCGGTTACACAGATACGCAGTATTTT. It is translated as CASSQSGTSGYTDTQYF.

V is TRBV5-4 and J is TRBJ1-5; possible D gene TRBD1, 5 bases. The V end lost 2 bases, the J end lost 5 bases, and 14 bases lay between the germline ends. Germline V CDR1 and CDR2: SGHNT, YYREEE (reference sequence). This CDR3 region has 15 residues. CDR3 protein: CASSFSWDADQPQHF. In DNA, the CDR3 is TGTGCCAGCAGCTTTAGTTGGGACGCCGATCAGCCCCAGCATTTT.

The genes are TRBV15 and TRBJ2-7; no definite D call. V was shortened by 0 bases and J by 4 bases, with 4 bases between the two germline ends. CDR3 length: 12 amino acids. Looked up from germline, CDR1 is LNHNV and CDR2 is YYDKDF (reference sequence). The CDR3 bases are TGTGCCACCAGCAGAGATCGGTACGAGCAGTACTTC. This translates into CATSRDRYEQYF.

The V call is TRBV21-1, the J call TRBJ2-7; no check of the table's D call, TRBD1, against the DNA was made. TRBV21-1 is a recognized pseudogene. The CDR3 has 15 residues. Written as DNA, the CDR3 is TGTGCCAGCAGCACTCACCTACAGGGGGCCAGGGAGCAGTACTTC. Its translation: CASSTHLQGAREQYF.

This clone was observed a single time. The CDR3 DNA reads TGTGCCAGCAGCTGGCAGGGTCTCGGACGGCAGTTCTTC. Residues: CASSWQGLGRQFF. J is TRBJ2-1 and V is TRBV11-2; maybe TRBD1 (5 bases). CDR1 and CDR2 from the germline V gene are SGHAT and FQNNGV. Trimming removed 4 bases at V and 12 bases at J, with 16 bases between. This CDR3 has 13 residues.

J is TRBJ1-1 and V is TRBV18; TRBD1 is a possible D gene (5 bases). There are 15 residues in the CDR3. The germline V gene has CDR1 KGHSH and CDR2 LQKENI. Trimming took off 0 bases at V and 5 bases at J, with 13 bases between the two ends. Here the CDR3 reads CASSPPGAMRTEAFF. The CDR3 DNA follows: TGTGCCAGCTCACCACCAGGGGCAATGAGGACTGAAGCTTTCTTT.

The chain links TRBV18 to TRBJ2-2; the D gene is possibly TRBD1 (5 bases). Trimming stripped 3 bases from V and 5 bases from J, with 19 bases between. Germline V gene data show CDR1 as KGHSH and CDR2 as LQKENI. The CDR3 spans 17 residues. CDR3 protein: CASSPSLRTSTTGELFF. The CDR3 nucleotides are TGTGCCAGCTCACCGTCCTTAAGGACATCTACTACCGGGGAGCTGTTTTTT.

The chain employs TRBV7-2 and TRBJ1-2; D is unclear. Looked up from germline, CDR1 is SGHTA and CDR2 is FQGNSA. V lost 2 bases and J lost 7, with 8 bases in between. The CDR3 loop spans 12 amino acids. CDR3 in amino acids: CASSLSPGGYTF. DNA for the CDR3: TGTGCCAGCAGCTTATCCCCGGGTGGCTACACCTTC.